This TCR beta chain came from a study of OX40 agonist ivuxolimab in advanced cancers. The overall study: At 0.01 to 10 mg/kg, ivuxolimab was administered intravenously to patients every 2 weeks. Study-wide results and limits: By week 6 at 0.1 to 3.0 mg/kg, blood CD4+ and CD8+ T cells had expanded clonally.

The V end was cut by 4 bases, the J end by 5 bases, with 12 bases between. This CDR3 is 13 amino acids long. Looked up from germline, CDR1 is KGHSH and CDR2 is LQKENI. The investigators sampled blood at baseline, at cycle 4 day 1, and at cycle 7 day 1. Comments on this clone: Its antigen is currently unknown.

This table comes from immunoSEQ multiplex PCR, and its TCRdb copy is limited to in-frame clones, with some not included. The sample has some 42,000 clones; 80% to 90% are singletons. The sequencing used CD4+ or CD8+ T cells sorted from blood, collected in a trial of the OX40 agonist ivuxolimab. This chain joins TRBV18 and TRBJ2-7; D may be TRBD2 (7 bases). The sequence came from an adult with an advanced solid tumor such as melanoma, head and neck, liver or kidney cancer. CDR3 sequence reads: CASSLVGGHEQYF. The CDR3 DNA reads TGTGCCAGCTCACTGGTCGGGGGGCACGAGCAGTACTTC.